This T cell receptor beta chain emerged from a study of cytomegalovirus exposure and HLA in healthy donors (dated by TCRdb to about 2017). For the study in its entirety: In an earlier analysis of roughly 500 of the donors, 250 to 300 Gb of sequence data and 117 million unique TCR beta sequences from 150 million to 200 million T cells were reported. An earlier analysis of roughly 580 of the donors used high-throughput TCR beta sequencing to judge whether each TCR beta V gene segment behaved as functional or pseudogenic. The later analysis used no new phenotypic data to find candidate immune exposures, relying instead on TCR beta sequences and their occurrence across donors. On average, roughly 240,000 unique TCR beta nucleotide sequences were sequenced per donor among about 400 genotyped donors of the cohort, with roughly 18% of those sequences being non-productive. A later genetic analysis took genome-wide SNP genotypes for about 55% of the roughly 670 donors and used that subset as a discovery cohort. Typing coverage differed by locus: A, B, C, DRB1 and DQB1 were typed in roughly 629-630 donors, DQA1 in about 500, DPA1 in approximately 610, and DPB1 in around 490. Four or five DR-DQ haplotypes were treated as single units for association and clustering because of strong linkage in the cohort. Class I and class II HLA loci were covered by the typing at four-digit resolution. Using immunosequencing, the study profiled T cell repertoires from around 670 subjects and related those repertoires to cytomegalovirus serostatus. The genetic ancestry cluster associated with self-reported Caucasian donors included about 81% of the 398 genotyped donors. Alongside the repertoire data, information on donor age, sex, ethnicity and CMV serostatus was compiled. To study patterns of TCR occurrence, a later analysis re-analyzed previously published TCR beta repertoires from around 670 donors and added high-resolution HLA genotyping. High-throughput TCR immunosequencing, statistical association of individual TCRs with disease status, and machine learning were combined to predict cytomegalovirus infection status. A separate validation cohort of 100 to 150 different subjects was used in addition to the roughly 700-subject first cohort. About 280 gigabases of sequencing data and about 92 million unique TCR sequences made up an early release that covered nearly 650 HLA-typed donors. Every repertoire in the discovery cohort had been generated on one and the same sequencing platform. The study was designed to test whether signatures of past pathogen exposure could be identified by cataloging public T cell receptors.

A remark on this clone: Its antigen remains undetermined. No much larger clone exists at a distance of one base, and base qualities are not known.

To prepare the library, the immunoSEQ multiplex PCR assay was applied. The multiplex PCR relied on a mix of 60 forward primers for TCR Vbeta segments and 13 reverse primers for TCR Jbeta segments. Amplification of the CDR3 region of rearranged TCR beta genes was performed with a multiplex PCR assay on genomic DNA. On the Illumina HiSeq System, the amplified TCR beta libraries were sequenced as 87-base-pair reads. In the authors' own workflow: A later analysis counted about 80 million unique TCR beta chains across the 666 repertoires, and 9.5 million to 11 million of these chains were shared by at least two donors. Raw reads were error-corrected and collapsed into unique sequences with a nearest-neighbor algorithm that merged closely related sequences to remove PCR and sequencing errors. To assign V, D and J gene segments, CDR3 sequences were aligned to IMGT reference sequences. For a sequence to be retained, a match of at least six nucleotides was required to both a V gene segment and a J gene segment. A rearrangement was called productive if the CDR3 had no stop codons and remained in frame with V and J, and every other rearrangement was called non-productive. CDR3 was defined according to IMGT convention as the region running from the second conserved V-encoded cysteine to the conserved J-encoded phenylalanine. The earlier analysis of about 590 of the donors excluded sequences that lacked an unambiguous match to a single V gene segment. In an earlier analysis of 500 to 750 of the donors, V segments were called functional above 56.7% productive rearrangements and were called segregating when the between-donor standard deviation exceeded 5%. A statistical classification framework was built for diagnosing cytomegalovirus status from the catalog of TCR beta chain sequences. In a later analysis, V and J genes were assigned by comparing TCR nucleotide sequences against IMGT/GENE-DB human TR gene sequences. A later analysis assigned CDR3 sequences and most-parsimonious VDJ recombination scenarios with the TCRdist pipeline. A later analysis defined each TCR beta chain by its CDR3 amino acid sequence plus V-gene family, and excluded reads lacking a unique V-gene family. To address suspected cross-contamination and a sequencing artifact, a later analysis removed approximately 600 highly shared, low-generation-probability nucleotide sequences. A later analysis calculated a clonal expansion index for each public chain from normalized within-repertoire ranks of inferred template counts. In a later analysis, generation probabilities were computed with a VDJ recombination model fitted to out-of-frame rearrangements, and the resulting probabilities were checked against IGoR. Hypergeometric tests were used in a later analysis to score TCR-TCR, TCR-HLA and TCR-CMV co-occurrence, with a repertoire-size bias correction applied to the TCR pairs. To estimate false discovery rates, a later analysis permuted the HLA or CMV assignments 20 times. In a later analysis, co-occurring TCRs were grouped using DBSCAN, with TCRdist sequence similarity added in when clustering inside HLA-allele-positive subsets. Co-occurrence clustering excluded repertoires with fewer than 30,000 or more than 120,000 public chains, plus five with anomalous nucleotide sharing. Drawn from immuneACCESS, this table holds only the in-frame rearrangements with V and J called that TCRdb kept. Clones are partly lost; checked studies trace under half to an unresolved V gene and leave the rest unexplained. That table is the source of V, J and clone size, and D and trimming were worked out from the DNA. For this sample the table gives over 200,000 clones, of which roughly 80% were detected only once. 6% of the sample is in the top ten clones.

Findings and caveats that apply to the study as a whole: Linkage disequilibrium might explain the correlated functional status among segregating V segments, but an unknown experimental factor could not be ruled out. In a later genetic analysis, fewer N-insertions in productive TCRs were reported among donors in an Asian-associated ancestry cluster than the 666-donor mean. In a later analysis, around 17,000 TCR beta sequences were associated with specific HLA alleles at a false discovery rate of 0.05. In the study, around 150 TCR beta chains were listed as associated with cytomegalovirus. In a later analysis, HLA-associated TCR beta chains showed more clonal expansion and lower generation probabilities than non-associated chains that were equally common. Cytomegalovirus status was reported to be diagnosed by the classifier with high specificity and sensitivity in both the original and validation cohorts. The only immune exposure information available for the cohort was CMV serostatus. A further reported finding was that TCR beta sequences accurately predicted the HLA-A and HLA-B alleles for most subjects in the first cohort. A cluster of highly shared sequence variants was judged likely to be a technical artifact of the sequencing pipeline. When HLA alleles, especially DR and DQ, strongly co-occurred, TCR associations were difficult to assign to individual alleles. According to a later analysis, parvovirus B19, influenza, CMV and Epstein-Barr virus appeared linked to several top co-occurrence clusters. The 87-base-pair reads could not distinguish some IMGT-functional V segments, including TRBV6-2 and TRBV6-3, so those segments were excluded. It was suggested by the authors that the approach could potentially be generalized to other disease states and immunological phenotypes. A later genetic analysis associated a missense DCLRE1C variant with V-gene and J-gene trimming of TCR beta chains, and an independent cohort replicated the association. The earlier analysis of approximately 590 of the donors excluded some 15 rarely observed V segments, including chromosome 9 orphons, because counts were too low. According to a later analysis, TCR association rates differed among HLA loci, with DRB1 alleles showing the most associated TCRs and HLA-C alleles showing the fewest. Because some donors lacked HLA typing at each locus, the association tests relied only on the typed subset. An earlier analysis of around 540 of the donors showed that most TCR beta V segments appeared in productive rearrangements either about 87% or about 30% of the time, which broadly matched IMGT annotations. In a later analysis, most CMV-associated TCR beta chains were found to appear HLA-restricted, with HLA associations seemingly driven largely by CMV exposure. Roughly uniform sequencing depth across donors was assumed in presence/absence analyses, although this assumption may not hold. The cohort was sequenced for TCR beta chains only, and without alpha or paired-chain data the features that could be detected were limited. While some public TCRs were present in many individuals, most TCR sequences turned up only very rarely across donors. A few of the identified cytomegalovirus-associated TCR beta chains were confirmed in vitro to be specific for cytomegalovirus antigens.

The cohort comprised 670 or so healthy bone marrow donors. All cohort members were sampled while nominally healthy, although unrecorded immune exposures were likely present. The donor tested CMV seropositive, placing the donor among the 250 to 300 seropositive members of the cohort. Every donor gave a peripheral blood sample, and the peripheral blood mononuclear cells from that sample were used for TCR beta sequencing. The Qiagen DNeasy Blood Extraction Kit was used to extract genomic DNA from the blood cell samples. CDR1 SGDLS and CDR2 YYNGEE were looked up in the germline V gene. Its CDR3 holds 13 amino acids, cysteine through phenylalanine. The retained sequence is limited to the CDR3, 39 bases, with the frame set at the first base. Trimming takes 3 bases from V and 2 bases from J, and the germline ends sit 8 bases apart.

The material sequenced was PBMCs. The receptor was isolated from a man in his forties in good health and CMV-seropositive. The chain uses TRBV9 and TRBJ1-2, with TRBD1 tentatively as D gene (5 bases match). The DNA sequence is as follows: TGTGCCAGCAGCGGCGGGACCAACTATGGCTACACCTTC. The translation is CASSGGTNYGYTF.